These 2 T cell receptor beta chains originate from one sample sequenced in a study of shared clonotypes between healthy human individuals. The method was immunoSEQ multiplex PCR; TCRdb's version includes in-frame clones alone and lacks a portion of them. In the table there are around 2.1 million clones, roughly 91% of which are singletons. As defined, naive CD8 cells were CD45RO-negative and positively selected for CCR7, with terminally differentiated effector memory CD45RA+ cells excluded. The sequencing sample was made of naive CD8+ T cells from PBMCs. Source of these receptors: a man aged 18 to 29 in good health. Some clones in this sample may be carry-over from other donors' samples.

The rearrangement links TRBV9 to TRBJ2-1; unclear D gene. V lost 3 bases, J lost 3 bases, and 7 bases lay in between. Germline V lookup: CDR1 SGDLS, CDR2 YYNGEE. The CDR3 loop spans 13 amino acids. The CDR3 bases are TGTGCCAGCAGCGGGGGATACTACAATGAGCAGTTCTTC. It encodes CASSGGYYNEQFF.

This clone appeared a few times. This chain connects TRBV28 to TRBJ1-5; D is undetermined. V lost 8 bases and J 4 bases, leaving 15 bases between the germline ends. CDR3 length: 14 amino acids. Germline V gives CDR1 MDHEN, CDR2 SYDVKM. CDR3 sequence (DNA): TGTGCCAGCTCCGAAAGATCTGATAATCAGCCCCAGCATTTT. This translates into CASSERSDNQPQHF.